These 10 T cell receptor beta chains came from one sample sequenced in a study of shared clonotypes between healthy human individuals. Sequenced by immunoSEQ multiplex PCR; TCRdb stores in-frame clones only, minus some. The repertoire holds a few million clones, with 80% to 95% as singletons. Sequencing was carried out using naive CD4+ T cells from PBMCs. As for subset: CD45RA+ positively selected. Receptors originate from a young man in good health. Some clones in this sample may be carry-over from other donors' samples.

V is TRBV27 and J is TRBJ2-1, with TRBD1 as a possible D gene (5 bases). Germline V gives CDR1 MNHEY, CDR2 SMNVEV (reference sequence). CDR3 length: 14 residues. V was trimmed by 7 bases and J by 1 base, leaving 11 bases between them. CDR3 region: CASNPGFSYNEQFF. As DNA, the CDR3 is TGTGCCAGCAACCCAGGGTTTTCCTACAATGAGCAGTTCTTC.

The CDR3 DNA reads TGTGCCAGCAGTTTGGTCCAGGGACAGGGGAGCACCGGGGAGCTGTTTTTT. Protein sequence: CASSLVQGQGSTGELFF. The rearrangement uses TRBV27 and TRBJ2-2; TRBD1 matches 10 bases. V was clipped by 3 bases and J by 4 bases; unmatched bases: 8. This CDR3 comprises 17 residues. CDR1 is MNHEY, CDR2 SMNVEV, per germline (reference sequence).

The CDR3 sequence is CASRPRTDTQYF. CDR3 nucleotides: TGTGCCAGCAGACCACGCACAGATACGCAGTATTTT. The chain links TRBV6-4 to TRBJ2-3; D remains ambiguous. V shed 6 bases and J shed 1 base, with 5 bases lying between them. This CDR3 has 12 residues. CDR1 and CDR2 (germline): MRHNA, SNTAGT.

Concerning this clone: Other nucleotide sequences from this sample produce the same CDR3. The chain links TRBV6-1 to TRBJ2-7; the D is unclear. V shed 4 bases and J shed 0 bases, with 10 bases lying between them. The CDR3 is 14 amino acids. The germline V gene encodes CDR1 MNHNS and CDR2 SASEGT. CDR3 nucleotide sequence: TGTGCCAGCAGTGGGGTTAGGAGCTCCTACGAGCAGTACTTC. Amino acids: CASSGVRSSYEQYF.

Points on this clone: Additional DNA sequences in this sample encode the identical CDR3. The gene calls are TRBV28 and TRBJ2-6; D not resolved. Trimming cost V 2 bases and J 0 bases, with 5 bases left between them. The germline gives CDR1 MDHEN, CDR2 SYDVKM. The CDR3 is made up of 15 amino acids. CDR3 amino acids: CASSLVGSGANVLTF. The CDR3 DNA sequence: TGTGCCAGCAGTTTAGTAGGCTCTGGGGCCAACGTCCTGACTTTC.

V and J are TRBV5-4 and TRBJ2-5; either TRBD1 or TRBD2 may fit D (5 bases each). This CDR3 is built from 15 residues. Trimming shortened V by 3 bases and J by 3 bases, and 15 bases separated the two germline ends. Germline V CDR1 and CDR2: SGHNT, YYREEE (reference sequence). CDR3 loop: CASSYTGTQKETQYF. The CDR3 nucleotides are TGTGCCAGCAGCTACACCGGGACCCAAAAAGAGACCCAGTACTTC.

This clone has a single count. The gene calls are TRBV28 and TRBJ2-7; D gene ambiguous. This CDR3 spans 14 amino acids. Trimming shortened V by 1 base and J by 2 bases, and 9 bases separated the two germline ends. From germline, CDR1 is MDHEN and CDR2 SYDVKM. The CDR3 coding sequence is TGTGCCAGCAGTTTATACTTAATACCCTACGAGCAGTACTTC. Amino acid sequence: CASSLYLIPYEQYF.

V and J are TRBV9 and TRBJ2-3; 7 bases are a match to TRBD1. CDR1 and CDR2 (germline): SGDLS, YYNGEE. This CDR3 region has 15 residues. J lost 4 bases, V lost 2 bases, and 7 bases had no gene match. CDR3 bases: TGTGCCAGCAGCGTCCACGGCCAGGGGGCAGATACGCAGTATTTT. This sequence encodes CASSVHGQGADTQYF.

The rearrangement uses TRBV5-1 and TRBJ2-7; TRBD1 aligns across 7 bases. This CDR3 comprises 13 residues. Germline V gene lookup returns CDR1 SGHRS and CDR2 YFSETQ. V dropped 4 bases and J dropped 8; count of bases not matched to a gene: 9. The DNA of the CDR3 is TGCGCCAGCAGCGGAACAGGGGACATGAAGCAGTACTTC. Amino acids: CASSGTGDMKQYF. Full variable domain (missing parts from reference TRBV5-1 and TRBJ2-7): KAGVTQTPRYLIKTRGQQVTLSCSPISGHRSVSWYQQTPGQGLQFLFEYFSETQRNKGNFPGRFSGRQFSNSRSEMNVSTLELGDSALYLCASSGTGDMKQYFGPGTRLTVT.

The V call is TRBV15, the J call TRBJ2-5, with D perhaps TRBD2 (7 bases). The CDR3 is 14 residues long. V was cut by 1 base and J by 4 bases, with 10 bases left in between. Germline V gene sequence: CDR1 LNHNV, CDR2 YYDKDF (reference sequence). The CDR3 here is CATSRGGGAETQYF. The CDR3 nucleotides read TGTGCCACCAGCAGAGGGGGGGGCGCAGAGACCCAGTACTTC.